This T cell receptor (beta chain) was retrieved from a study of cytomegalovirus exposure and HLA in healthy donors. Study results and limitations: In a later analysis, a missense DCLRE1C variant was linked to TCR beta V- and J-gene trimming. After further analysis at a later stage, 15,000 to 20,000 TCR beta sequences were associated with HLA alleles at 0.05 false discovery rate. Some V segments (TRBV6-2 and TRBV6-3 among them) were excluded as indistinguishable.

Germline lookup yields CDR1 LNHDA and CDR2 SQIVND (reference sequence). Trimming removed 10 bases from V and 1 base from J, with 7 bases in between. The CDR3 is made up of 11 amino acids. A remark on this clone: No antigen is known for it.

PCR primers comprised 60 Vbeta and 13 Jbeta primers. As handled by the study authors: In a later analysis, around 10 million of approximately 80 million unique beta chains occurred in at least two donors. TCRdb keeps only in-frame clones here, not all; method: immunoSEQ multiplex PCR. From that table come the V and J calls and clone size; the DNA was used to work out D and trimming. The table includes 90,000 to 100,000 clones, 76% detected once. The rearrangement joins TRBV19 to TRBJ1-2, with no clear D. The receptor's source is a man between 35 and 55 years old in good health and CMV-seronegative. The source material was PBMCs. The CDR3 region has the DNA TGTGCCATTAGATATAACTATGGCTACACCTTC. Translated, it gives CAIRYNYGYTF.